The source of this T cell receptor (beta chain) is a study of cytomegalovirus exposure and HLA in healthy donors. V was pared by 1 base and J by 5 bases, with 11 bases between. This CDR3 is 14 amino acids long. Germline V lookup: CDR1 SEHNR, CDR2 FQNEAQ (reference sequence). The PCR employed 60 Vbeta primers together with 13 Jbeta primers. The assay was immunoSEQ multiplex PCR, and TCRdb's table has in-frame clones only and misses some. The sample has around 130,000 clones, approximately 84% seen once. The genes are TRBV7-9 and TRBJ1-1; perhaps TRBD1 as D (5 bases). The origin of this receptor is a young woman in good health and CMV-seronegative. The sample consisted of PBMCs. The CDR3 sequence: CASSLEAGWTEAFF. CDR3 DNA sequence: TGTGCCAGCAGCTTAGAAGCAGGGTGGACTGAAGCTTTCTTT.